This record looks at one T cell receptor (beta chain) sequence and its context. The target antigen is unknown. The data originate from a study of beta chain features in type 1 diabetes. Study-wide results and limits: TCRB CDR3s were moderately but significantly shorter in Type 1 diabetes patients in all four CD4+ subsets.

Sequencing targeted expressed TCRB transcripts, as all isolated RNA had been reverse transcribed. TCRdb keeps only in-frame clones here, not all; method: immunoSEQ multiplex PCR. The table has a few hundred thousand clones, 25% to 35% seen once. This CDR3 is 17 amino acids long. With 8 bases removed from V and 0 bases from J, the gap between germline ends came to 20 bases. CDR1 and CDR2 from the germline V gene are SEHNR and FQNEAQ (reference sequence). This clonotype was obtained from a man aged 18 to 29 in good health. The chain recombines TRBV7-9 with TRBJ2-4, with D possibly matching TRBD2 (5 bases). Specimen: naive CD4+ T cells from blood. The CDR3: CASEGAETMLAKNIQYF. The CDR3 DNA follows: TGTGCCAGCGAGGGCGCTGAAACTATGTTAGCCAAAAACATTCAGTACTTC.